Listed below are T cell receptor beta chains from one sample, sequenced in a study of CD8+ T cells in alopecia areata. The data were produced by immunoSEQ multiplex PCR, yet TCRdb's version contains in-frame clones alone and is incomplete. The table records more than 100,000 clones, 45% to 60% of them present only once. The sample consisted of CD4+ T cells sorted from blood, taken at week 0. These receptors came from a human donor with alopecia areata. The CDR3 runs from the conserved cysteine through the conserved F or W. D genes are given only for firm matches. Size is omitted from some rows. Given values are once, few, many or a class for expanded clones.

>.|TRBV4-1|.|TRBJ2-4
CASAVWWGDIQYF
TGCGCCAGTGCCGTGTGGTGGGGGGACATTCAGTACTTC
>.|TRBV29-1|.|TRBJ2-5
CSAGGGRQGGETQYF
TGCAGCGCTGGAGGGGGCCGACAGGGCGGGGAGACCCAGTACTTC
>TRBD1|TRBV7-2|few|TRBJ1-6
CASSFGQGASSPLHF
TGTGCCAGCAGCTTTGGACAGGGGGCTAGTTCACCCCTCCACTTT
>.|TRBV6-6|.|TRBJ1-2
CASSSTQTGQSYGYTF
TGTGCCAGCAGTTCAACCCAAACCGGACAGTCATATGGCTACACCTTC
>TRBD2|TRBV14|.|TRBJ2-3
CASSGRSSGGSTSTDTQYF
TGTGCCAGCAGCGGGCGATCTAGCGGGGGGTCGACTAGCACAGATACGCAGTATTTT
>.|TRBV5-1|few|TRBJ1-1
CASKPGEKNTEAFF
TGCGCCAGCAAGCCAGGGGAGAAGAACACTGAAGCTTTCTTT
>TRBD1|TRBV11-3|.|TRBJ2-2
CASSETGVVTGELFF
TGTGCCAGCAGCGAGACAGGGGTAGTAACCGGGGAGCTGTTTTTT
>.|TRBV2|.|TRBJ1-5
CASSVFTDPNQPQHF
TGTGCCAGCAGTGTATTTACAGATCCTAATCAGCCCCAGCATTTT
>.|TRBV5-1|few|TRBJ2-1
CASSPKEGTYNEQFF
TGCGCCAGCAGCCCGAAGGAGGGGACCTACAATGAGCAGTTCTTC
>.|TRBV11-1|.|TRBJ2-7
CASSLALDTAYEQYF
TGTGCCAGCAGCTTAGCCCTTGACACCGCCTACGAGCAGTACTTC